This T cell receptor beta chain came from a study of blood T cell repertoires in COVID-19. The overall study: Both acute and convalescent COVID-19 samples were obtained from the United States, Italy and Spain.

Germline V lookup: CDR1 MGHRA, CDR2 YSYEKL. Trimming cost V 3 bases and J 0 bases; bases outside gene matches: 7. The CDR3 has 17 residues. Individuals drawn from 24 US areas were about 18 to 90 years old. Authors' analysis steps: Estimates of nucleated cell counts were drawn from the amplification of reference gene primers. The repertoire was sequenced with immunoSEQ multiplex PCR; TCRdb's copy has only in-frame clones and lacks some. The D gene and trimming were derived from the DNA, and the V and J assignments and clone size from that table. The sample yields 270,000 or so clones, approximately 88% seen once.

The source is a woman aged 40 to 50 with acute COVID-19. The sequencing input was PBMCs or T cells enriched from blood (not recorded which). The chain uses TRBV4-1 and TRBJ2-1, with 8 positions matching TRBD2. For the CDR3, the DNA is TGCGCCAGCAGCCACCCTAAGCGGGAGATCTCCTACAATGAGCAGTTCTTC. It translates to CASSHPKREISYNEQFF.